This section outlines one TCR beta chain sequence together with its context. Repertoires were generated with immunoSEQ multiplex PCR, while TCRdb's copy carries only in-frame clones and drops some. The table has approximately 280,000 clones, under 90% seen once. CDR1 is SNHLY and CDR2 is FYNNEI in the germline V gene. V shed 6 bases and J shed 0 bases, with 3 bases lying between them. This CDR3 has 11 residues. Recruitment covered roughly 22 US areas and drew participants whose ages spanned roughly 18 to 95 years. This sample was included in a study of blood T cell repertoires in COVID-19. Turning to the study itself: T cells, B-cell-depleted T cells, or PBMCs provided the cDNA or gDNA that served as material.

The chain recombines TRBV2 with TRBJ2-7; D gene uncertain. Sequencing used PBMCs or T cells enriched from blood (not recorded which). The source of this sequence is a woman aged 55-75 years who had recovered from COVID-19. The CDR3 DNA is TGTGCCAGCAGGGCCTCCTACGAGCAGTACTTC. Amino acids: CASRASYEQYF.